A single sample gave rise to the 18 T cell receptor beta chains below, sequenced in a study of shared clonotypes between healthy human individuals. Profiled with immunoSEQ multiplex PCR; TCRdb holds only in-frame clones, not every one. Of over a million clones listed, 96% are singletons. Source material: naive CD4+ T cells sorted from blood. Subset described: CD45RA+ positively selected. These receptors were obtained from a man aged 25 to 40 in good health.

The chain uses TRBV5-5 and TRBJ2-7, with TRBD2 matching 8 bases. Germline lookup yields CDR1 SGHKS and CDR2 YYEKEE (reference sequence). The CDR3 is 16 residues long. After removal of 2 bases from V and 5 bases from J, the junction contained 12 bases not matched to a gene. The CDR3 sequence: CASSFRRTSLKDEQYF. CDR3 nucleotide sequence: TGTGCCAGCAGCTTCCGTAGGACTAGCTTAAAGGACGAGCAGTACTTC.

The chain recombines TRBV4-1 with TRBJ2-5; D might be TRBD1 or TRBD2, each matching 5 bases. V lost 0 bases and J 5 bases, leaving 19 bases between the germline ends. Germline V gene sequence: CDR1 MGHRA, CDR2 YSYEKL. The CDR3 has 17 residues. CDR3 sequence reads: CASSQDEGRWVRETQYF. CDR3 nucleotides: TGCGCCAGCAGCCAAGATGAGGGGCGCTGGGTCAGGGAGACCCAGTACTTC.

This chain's CDR3 is CASSSGQGYSGANVLTF. CDR3 DNA: TGTGCCAGCAGCAGCGGACAGGGCTACTCTGGGGCCAACGTCCTGACTTTC. V is TRBV5-6 and J is TRBJ2-6; 8 nucleotides match TRBD1. Germline V gene sequence: CDR1 SGHDT, CDR2 YYEEEE. After removal of 4 bases from V and 0 bases from J, the junction contained 6 bases not matched to a gene. This CDR3 is built from 17 residues.

The chain employs TRBV9 and TRBJ2-3; 10 positions agree with TRBD2. J lost 6 bases, V lost 4 bases, and 5 bases had no gene match. CDR1 and CDR2 (germline): SGDLS, YYNGEE. The CDR3 is 14 amino acids. CDR3 amino acids: CASSTSGMGDTQYF. The CDR3 DNA is TGTGCCAGCAGCACTAGCGGGATGGGGGATACGCAGTATTTT.

As concerns this clone: Mismatch with germline at one junction end may stem from a read error. V usage is TRBV19 and J usage is TRBJ2-7; TRBD1 or TRBD2 may be the D gene (5 bases each). CDR1 LNHDA and CDR2 SQIVND come from the germline V gene (reference sequence). The CDR3 is 13 residues long. In DNA form, the CDR3 reads TGTGCCAGTAGTATAGGGGGGAGCTACGGGCAGTACTTC. Its protein product is CASSIGGSYGQYF.

The J gene is TRBJ2-7, the V gene TRBV5-1; 15 bases are shared with TRBD2. The CDR3 loop spans 18 amino acids. V lost 3 bases to trimming and J lost 0 bases; unmatched junction nucleotides: 7. In germline, CDR1 is SGHRS, CDR2 YFSETQ. CDR3 DNA: TGCGCCAGCAGCTGGACTAGCGGGAGGGCCTATAGCTCCTACGAGCAGTACTTC. It is translated as CASSWTSGRAYSSYEQYF.

J is TRBJ1-1 and V is TRBV5-4; possible D gene TRBD1, 6 bases. The V and J ends lost 0 bases and 0 bases respectively, with 12 bases between them. This CDR3 is 16 amino acids long. Germline V gene lookup returns CDR1 SGHNT and CDR2 YYREEE (reference sequence). In DNA form, the CDR3 reads TGTGCCAGCAGCTTGGCGCCAGGGGTTATGAACACTGAAGCTTTCTTT. This codes for CASSLAPGVMNTEAFF.

The J gene is TRBJ2-2, the V gene TRBV7-2; weak D call: TRBD1 (6 bases). Germline V gene sequence: CDR1 SGHTA, CDR2 FQGNSA. The CDR3 runs 14 residues. The germline V and J ends were trimmed by 2 bases and 4 bases, with 8 bases remaining between them. Here the CDR3 reads CASSLLQGTGELFF. The CDR3 DNA is TGTGCCAGCAGCTTACTACAGGGCACCGGGGAGCTGTTTTTT.

V and J are TRBV6-5 and TRBJ1-5; D is perhaps TRBD1 (6 bases). The V gene lost 5 bases and the J gene lost 7 bases, with 12 bases spanning the gap. CDR3 length: 13 amino acids. Germline V gives CDR1 MNHEY, CDR2 SVGAGI. The CDR3 protein is CASSPQGGQPQHF. CDR3 DNA: TGTGCCAGCAGTCCACAGGGTGGACAGCCCCAGCATTTT.

The chain joins TRBV15 to TRBJ1-2; 10 bases agree with TRBD1. This CDR3 is built from 16 residues. Germline-derived CDR1 and CDR2 are LNHNV and YYDKDF (reference sequence). V was clipped by 0 bases and J by 1 base; unmatched bases: 2. The CDR3 DNA reads as TGTGCCACCAGCAGAGATTGGGACAGGGGTAACTATGGCTACACCTTC. Translation gives CATSRDWDRGNYGYTF.

The chain uses TRBV5-4 and TRBJ1-1; D gene ambiguous. There are 15 residues in the CDR3. Germline CDR1 reads SGHNT; CDR2 reads YYREEE (reference sequence). The V end was cut by 2 bases, the J end by 2 bases, with 13 bases between. Here the CDR3 reads CASSLGRTINTEAFF. The CDR3 nucleotides are TGTGCCAGCAGCTTAGGCCGTACCATCAACACTGAAGCTTTCTTT. Supplemented by reference TRBV5-4 and TRBJ1-1, the full variable domain reads ETGVTQSPTHLIKTRGQQVTLRCSSQSGHNTVSWYQQALGQGPQFIFQYYREEENGRGNFPPRFSGLQFPNYSSELNVNALELDDSALYLCASSLGRTINTEAFFGQGTRLTVV.

The chain joins TRBV5-1 to TRBJ2-3; weak D call: TRBD2 (6 bases). The ends were cut back, 4 bases at V and 1 base at J, with 16 bases in the middle. Germline-derived CDR1 and CDR2 are SGHRS and YFSETQ. This CDR3 has 16 residues. The CDR3 loop is CASSTYSGLGTDTQYF. The CDR3 nucleotides are TGCGCCAGCAGCACCTATAGCGGTCTTGGCACAGATACGCAGTATTTT.

The chain combines TRBV6-6 with TRBJ2-7; 7 bases fit TRBD1. The junction had 7 bases not matched to a gene; V was cut back by 6 bases and J by 2 bases. Germline loops: CDR1 MNHNY, CDR2 SVGAGI (reference sequence). The CDR3 contains 14 residues. This CDR3 is CASRGVDRTYEQYF. Written as DNA, the CDR3 is TGTGCCAGCAGGGGTGTGGACAGGACCTACGAGCAGTACTTC.

V is TRBV19 and J is TRBJ2-7; 11 bases agree with TRBD1. V lost 5 bases to trimming and J lost 1 base; unmatched junction nucleotides: 7. The CDR3 length is 16 residues. Per germline, CDR1 LNHDA and CDR2 SQIVND (reference sequence). As DNA, the CDR3 is TGTGCCAGTAGTCCTATAGGACAGGGGGCTTCCTACGAGCAGTACTTC. Translation: CASSPIGQGASYEQYF.

The chain joins TRBV6-1 to TRBJ2-5, with a weak D call TRBD1 (7 bases). Trimming stripped 0 bases from V and 4 bases from J, with 15 bases between. Per the germline V gene, CDR1 is MNHNS and CDR2 is SASEGT. This CDR3 has 16 amino acids. CDR3 sequence (DNA): TGTGCCAGCAGTGAAGCGCTTCCAGGGGGGCGAGAGACCCAGTACTTC. It specifies CASSEALPGGRETQYF.

The chain links TRBV19 to TRBJ1-1; D uncertain. Germline assignment: CDR1 LNHDA and CDR2 SQIVND (reference sequence). The CDR3 is 14 residues long. V lost 6 bases to trimming and J lost 1 base, with 12 bases between them. In DNA, the CDR3 is TGTGCCAGTAGGGACTTTTACCCGAACACTGAAGCTTTCTTT. It codes for CASRDFYPNTEAFF.

CDR3 sequence: CASSVSQGYWGYTF. The CDR3 coding sequence is TGCGCCAGCAGTGTTTCTCAGGGCTATTGGGGCTACACCTTC. The chain carries TRBV10-2 and TRBJ1-2; weak D call: TRBD1 (5 bases). The CDR3 is 14 amino acids. Germline V gives CDR1 WSHSY, CDR2 SAAADI. The germline V and J ends were trimmed by 4 bases and 8 bases, with 17 bases remaining between them.

This chain connects TRBV18 to TRBJ2-7; 11 bases line up with TRBD2. The trim removed 2 bases at V and 2 bases at J, leaving 5 bases unmatched. The CDR3 runs 16 residues. The germline CDR1 and CDR2 sequences are KGHSH and LQKENI. The CDR3 coding sequence is TGTGCCAGCTCACCAACTAGCGGGAGTCTTGCCTACGAGCAGTACTTC. Amino acids: CASSPTSGSLAYEQYF.